This TCR beta chain comes out of a study of lymphopenia after photon versus proton radiotherapy. Details on this clone: Antigen unknown.

This table comes from immunoSEQ multiplex PCR, and its TCRdb copy is limited to in-frame clones, with some not included. The sample has roughly 58,000 clones; about nine tenths are singletons. Germline V gene lookup returns CDR1 WSHSY and CDR2 SAAADI. The CDR3 covers 16 residues. J gave up 4 bases and V 6 bases, and 10 bases lay outside the gene matches. Notes on the study in general: Authors raise, but do not show, better survival with proton therapy.

This chain uses TRBV10-2 with TRBJ1-1; 11 bases line up with TRBD1. The receptor was derived from a man older than 75 with esophageal cancer. The sequences come from peripheral blood, collected from a patient treated with proton-based radiotherapy. The CDR3 is CASRDPGQGGRTEAFF. CDR3 bases: TGCGCCAGCAGGGATCCGGGACAGGGGGGACGCACTGAAGCTTTCTTT.